These 15 T cell receptor beta chains were all obtained from the same sample, sequenced in a study of tumor-infiltrating lymphocytes in localized non-small cell lung cancer. Libraries were prepared by immunoSEQ multiplex PCR; TCRdb keeps only in-frame clonotypes and omits some of them. The sample consists of over 3,000 clones, 60% to 70% of them appearing once. Sequenced material: uninvolved lung tissue not adjacent to the tumor. These TCRs come from a human donor with non-small cell lung cancer.

This chain connects TRBV5-1 to TRBJ1-3, with 7 nucleotides matching TRBD1. The CDR3 contains 15 residues. Germline assignment: CDR1 SGHRS and CDR2 YFSETQ. V lost 3 bases, J lost 3 bases, and 6 bases stayed unmatched. DNA of the CDR3: TGCGCCAGCAGCTCAGGGACAGCCGGTGGAAACACCATATATTTT. Translating it yields CASSSGTAGGNTIYF.

The chain is built from TRBV7-9 and TRBJ2-1; D is uncertain. Trimming removed 3 bases from V and 1 base from J, with 10 bases in between. The CDR3 has 15 amino acids. Germline V gives CDR1 SEHNR, CDR2 FQNEAQ (reference sequence). The CDR3 bases are TGTGCCAGCAGCTTGTGGGTGAGGTCCTACAATGAGCAGTTCTTC. It translates to CASSLWVRSYNEQFF. The full variable domain, completed using reference TRBV7-9 and TRBJ2-1, is DTGVSQNPRHKITKRGQNVTFRCDPISEHNRLYWYRQTLGQGPEFLTYFQNEAQLEKSRLLSDRFSAERPKGSFSTLEIQRTEQGDSAMYLCASSLWVRSYNEQFFGPGTRLTVL.

This chain links TRBV28 with TRBJ2-7, with 8 bases lining up with TRBD2. After removal of 8 bases from V and 3 bases from J, the junction contained 24 bases not matched to a gene. CDR1 MDHEN and CDR2 SYDVKM come from the germline V gene. The CDR3 is 19 amino acids. CDR3 region: CASLPSRGGLERGLYEQYF. The CDR3 region has the DNA TGTGCCAGCCTACCCTCACGGGGGGGCCTGGAGCGGGGGCTCTACGAGCAGTACTTC.

The chain links TRBV4-3 to TRBJ2-6, with unresolved D. With 1 base removed from V and 4 bases from J, the gap between germline ends came to 8 bases. The CDR3 consists of 15 residues. Germline CDR1 LGHNA, CDR2 YSLEER. The CDR3 region is CASSQGRVGANVLTF. CDR3 coding DNA: TGCGCCAGCAGCCAAGGACGGGTGGGGGCCAACGTCCTGACTTTC.

This chain uses TRBV2 with TRBJ1-1; 7 bases fit TRBD1. Germline V lookup: CDR1 SNHLY, CDR2 FYNNEI. This CDR3 is built from 13 residues. The ends lost 6 bases at V and 1 base at J; junction bases unmatched: 2. CDR3 in amino acids: CASSGQENTEAFF. The CDR3 DNA reads as TGTGCCAGCAGCGGACAGGAGAACACTGAAGCTTTCTTT. Together with reference TRBV2 and TRBJ1-1, the CDR3 gives the full variable domain: EPEVTQTPSHQVTQMGQEVILRCVPISNHLYFYWYRQILGQKVEFLVSFYNNEISEKSEIFDDQFSVERPDGSNFTLKIRSTKLEDSAMYFCASSGQENTEAFFGQGTRLTVV.

V gene TRBV4-2 combines with J gene TRBJ2-3; 11 bases are a match to TRBD2. CDR3 length: 18 residues. Trimming at V came to 0 bases and at J to 4 bases, leaving 9 bases not matched to a gene. Germline assignment: CDR1 LGHNA and CDR2 YNFKEQ. The CDR3 reads CASSQDWTLAGVSDTQYF. The DNA of the CDR3 is TGTGCCAGCAGCCAAGATTGGACACTAGCGGGGGTTTCAGATACGCAGTATTTT.

This chain uses TRBV7-6 with TRBJ2-1; 8 positions agree with TRBD1. The CDR3 loop spans 15 amino acids. Unmatched junction bases numbered 13, after V lost 6 bases and J lost 9 bases. The germline V gene encodes CDR1 SGHVS and CDR2 FNYEAQ. This CDR3 reads CASSPHLDRGIEQFF. In nucleotides, the CDR3 is TGTGCCAGCAGTCCACATCTTGACAGGGGAATTGAGCAGTTCTTC.

The J gene is TRBJ2-3, the V gene TRBV15; tentative D call: TRBD2 (5 bases). The CDR3 sequence is 11 residues long. V was clipped by 6 bases and J by 7 bases, with 8 bases between them. Germline V gene lookup returns CDR1 LNHNV and CDR2 YYDKDF (reference sequence). The CDR3 nucleotides are TGTGCCACCAGTACTAGTTATACGCAGTATTTT. Translating gives CATSTSYTQYF.

CDR3 amino acids: CASRDGTSSHTIYF. The CDR3 nucleotides are TGTGCCAGCAGAGATGGGACATCTAGCCACACCATATATTTT. V usage is TRBV6-1 and J usage is TRBJ1-3; D perhaps matches TRBD1 (6 bases). This CDR3 contains 14 residues. From germline, CDR1 is MNHNS and CDR2 SASEGT. Trimming stripped 6 bases from V and 8 bases from J, with 17 bases between.

The chain carries TRBV14 and TRBJ1-6; TRBD1 matches at 8 bases. V shed 7 bases, J shed 11 bases, and the junction held 7 bases outside the gene matches. CDR1 SGHDN and CDR2 FVKESK come from the germline V gene. This CDR3 contains 13 residues. CDR3 nucleotide sequence: TGTGCCAGCAACCCAGGGGGCTCGGCACCCCTCCACTTT. Translated, it gives CASNPGGSAPLHF.

The CDR3 region is CASSLRQGAGETQYF. The CDR3 nucleotides are TGTGCCAGCAGCCTTAGACAGGGGGCTGGAGAGACCCAGTACTTC. V is TRBV5-4 and J is TRBJ2-5; 10 bases match TRBD1. V was pared by 4 bases and J by 4 bases, with 7 bases of the junction left unmatched. There are 15 residues in the CDR3. CDR1 SGHNT and CDR2 YYREEE come from the germline V gene (reference sequence).

V gene TRBV7-2 combines with J gene TRBJ2-1; D uncertain. This CDR3 region has 14 residues. Germline V lookup: CDR1 SGHTA, CDR2 FQGNSA. V lost 1 base, J lost 6 bases, and 10 bases lay in between. This CDR3 is CASSLELKINEQFF. The DNA for the CDR3 is TGTGCCAGCAGCTTAGAATTGAAAATCAATGAGCAGTTCTTC.

The chain carries TRBV7-2 and TRBJ1-2, with D possibly matching TRBD1 (6 bases). Germline V CDR1 and CDR2: SGHTA, FQGNSA. The V gene lost 5 bases and the J gene lost 4 bases, with 14 bases spanning the gap. The CDR3 is 14 amino acids. CDR3 region: CASSPQTGGYGYTF. The CDR3 nucleotides are TGTGCCAGCAGCCCCCAGACAGGAGGCTATGGCTACACCTTC.

The chain has TRBV7-2 and TRBJ1-1; no clear D gene. CDR3 length: 13 amino acids. The V gene lost 4 bases and the J gene lost 3 bases, with 9 bases spanning the gap. Germline loops: CDR1 SGHTA, CDR2 FQGNSA. The CDR3 spells CASSSQEDTEAFF. CDR3 bases: TGTGCCAGCAGCTCCCAGGAGGACACTGAAGCTTTCTTT.

This rearrangement joins TRBV19 to TRBJ2-1, with TRBD1 matching 7 bases. Germline assignment: CDR1 LNHDA and CDR2 SQIVND (reference sequence). This CDR3 is 17 amino acids long. J gave up 8 bases and V 5 bases, and 18 bases lay outside the gene matches. In nucleotides, the CDR3 is TGTGCCAGTAGTCTCGCGGCAGGGGGTACATCCGGGTATGAGCAGTTCTTC. Protein product: CASSLAAGGTSGYEQFF.